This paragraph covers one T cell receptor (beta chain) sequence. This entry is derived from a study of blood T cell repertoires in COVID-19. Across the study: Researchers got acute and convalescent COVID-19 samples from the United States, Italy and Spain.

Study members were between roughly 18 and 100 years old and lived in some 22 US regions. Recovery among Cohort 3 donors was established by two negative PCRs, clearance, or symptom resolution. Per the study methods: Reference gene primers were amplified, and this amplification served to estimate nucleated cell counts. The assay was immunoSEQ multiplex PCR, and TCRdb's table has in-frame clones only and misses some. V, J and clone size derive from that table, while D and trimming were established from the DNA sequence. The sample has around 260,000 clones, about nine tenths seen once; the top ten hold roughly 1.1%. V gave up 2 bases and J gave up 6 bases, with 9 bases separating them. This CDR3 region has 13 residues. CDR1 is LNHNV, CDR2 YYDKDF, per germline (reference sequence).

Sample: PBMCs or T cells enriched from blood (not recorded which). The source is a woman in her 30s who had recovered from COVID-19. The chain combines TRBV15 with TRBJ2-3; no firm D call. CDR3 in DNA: TGTGCCACCAGCAGACCCCGAGGTGATACGCAGTATTTT. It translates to CATSRPRGDTQYF.